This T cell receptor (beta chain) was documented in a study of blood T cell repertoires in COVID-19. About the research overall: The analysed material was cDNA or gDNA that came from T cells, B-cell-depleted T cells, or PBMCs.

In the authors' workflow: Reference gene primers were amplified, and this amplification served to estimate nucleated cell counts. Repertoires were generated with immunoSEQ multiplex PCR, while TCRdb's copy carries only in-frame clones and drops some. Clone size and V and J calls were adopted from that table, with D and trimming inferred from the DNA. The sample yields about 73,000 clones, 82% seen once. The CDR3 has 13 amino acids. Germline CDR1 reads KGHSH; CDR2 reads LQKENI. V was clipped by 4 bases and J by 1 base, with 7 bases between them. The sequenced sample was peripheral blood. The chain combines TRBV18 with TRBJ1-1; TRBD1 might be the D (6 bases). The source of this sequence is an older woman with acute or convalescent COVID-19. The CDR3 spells CASSRGQNTEAFF. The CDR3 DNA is TGTGCCAGCTCACGGGGACAGAACACTGAAGCTTTCTTT.